This TCR beta chain was retrieved from a study of blood T cells in healthy people across ages. Extraction of total RNA produced a minimum of 5.5 micrograms from each sample. This clonotype has more than one count but fewer than ten. The antigen is unknown. The ends were cut back, 3 bases at V and 2 bases at J, with 8 bases in the middle. Per germline, CDR1 LGHNA and CDR2 YSLEER. This CDR3 spans 14 amino acids. Study-wide results and caveats: Unsorted PBMCs prevented conclusive naive versus antigen-experienced comparison. TCR beta diversity per million T cells fell roughly linearly with age.

Combining a sample-barcoded 5' primer with a J-beta primer mix, a second PCR ran for roughly 7 to 11 cycles. TCRdb recomputed calls from the 5' RACE reads with MiXCR, one row per CDR3 protein. The sample includes just under 750,000 distinct CDR3 sequences, over 20% of them seen just once. Material: blood. This clonotype was sampled from a man between 65 and 85 years old in good health. The genes are TRBV4-3 and TRBJ1-3; unclear D gene. The CDR3 protein is CASSHGTAGNTIYF. The CDR3 bases are TGCGCCAGCAGCCACGGAACAGCTGGAAACACCATATATTTT.